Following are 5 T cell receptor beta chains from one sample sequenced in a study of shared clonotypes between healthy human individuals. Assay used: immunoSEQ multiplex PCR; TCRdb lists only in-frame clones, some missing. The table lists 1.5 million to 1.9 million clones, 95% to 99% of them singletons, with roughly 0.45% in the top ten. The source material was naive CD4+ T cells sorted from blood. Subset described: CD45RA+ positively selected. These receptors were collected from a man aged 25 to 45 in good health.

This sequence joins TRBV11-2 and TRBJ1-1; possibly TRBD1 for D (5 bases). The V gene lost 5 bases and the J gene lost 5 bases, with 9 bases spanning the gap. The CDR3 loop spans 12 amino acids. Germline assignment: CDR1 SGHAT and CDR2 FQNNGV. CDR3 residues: CASSAWGTEAFF. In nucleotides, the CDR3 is TGTGCCAGCAGCGCGTGGGGGACTGAAGCTTTCTTT.

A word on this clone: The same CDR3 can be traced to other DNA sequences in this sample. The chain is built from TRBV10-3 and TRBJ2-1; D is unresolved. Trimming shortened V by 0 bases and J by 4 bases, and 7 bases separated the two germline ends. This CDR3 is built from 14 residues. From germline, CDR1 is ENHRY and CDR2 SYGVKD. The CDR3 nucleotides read TGTGCCATCAGTGAGTCGACGGATTACAATGAGCAGTTCTTC. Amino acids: CAISESTDYNEQFF.

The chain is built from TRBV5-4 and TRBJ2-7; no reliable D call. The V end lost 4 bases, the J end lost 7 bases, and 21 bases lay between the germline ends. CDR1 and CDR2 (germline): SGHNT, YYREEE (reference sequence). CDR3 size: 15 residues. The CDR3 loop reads CASSTTLGMGSEQYF. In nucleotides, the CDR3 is TGTGCCAGCAGCACGACCCTAGGGATGGGAAGTGAGCAGTACTTC.

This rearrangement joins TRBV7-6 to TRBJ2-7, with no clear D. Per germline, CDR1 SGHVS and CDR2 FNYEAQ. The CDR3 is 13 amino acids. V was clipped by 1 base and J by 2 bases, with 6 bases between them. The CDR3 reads CASSLEAAYEQYF. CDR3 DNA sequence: TGTGCCAGCAGCTTAGAGGCAGCCTACGAGCAGTACTTC.

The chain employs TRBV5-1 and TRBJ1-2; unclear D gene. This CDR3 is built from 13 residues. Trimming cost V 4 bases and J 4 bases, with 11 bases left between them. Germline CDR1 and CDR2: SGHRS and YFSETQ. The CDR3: CASSINVGYGYTF. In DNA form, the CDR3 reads TGCGCCAGCAGCATCAACGTGGGCTATGGCTACACCTTC.